This TCR beta chain comes out of a study of blood T cells in healthy people across ages. Overall study findings and caveats: Age advanced and TCR beta diversity per million T cells fell, roughly linearly. Long-lived donors carried more naive CD4+ cells and greater diversity than aged donors. Unsorted PBMCs prevented conclusive naive versus antigen-experienced comparison.

To note about this clonotype: Antigen specificity is unknown.

A sample-barcoded 5' primer and a J-beta primer mix were used in a second PCR of about 7 to 12 cycles. One entry per CDR3 protein results from TCRdb running MiXCR on the 5' RACE reads. The data show about 1.4 million distinct CDR3 sequences, approximately 59% seen once. Trimming left V 0 bases short and J 7 bases short, with 19 bases between. CDR3 length equals 16 residues. Germline V gives CDR1 DFQATT, CDR2 SNEGSKA (reference sequence). The rearrangement joins TRBV20-1 to TRBJ2-1; D may be TRBD2 (7 bases). Sequencing used blood. The clonotype comes from a man younger than 35 in good health. The DNA of the CDR3 is TGCAGTGCTAGAGATCCCGGTGGGGGGGCCTGGAATGAGCAGTTCTTC. This gives the protein CSARDPGGGAWNEQFF.